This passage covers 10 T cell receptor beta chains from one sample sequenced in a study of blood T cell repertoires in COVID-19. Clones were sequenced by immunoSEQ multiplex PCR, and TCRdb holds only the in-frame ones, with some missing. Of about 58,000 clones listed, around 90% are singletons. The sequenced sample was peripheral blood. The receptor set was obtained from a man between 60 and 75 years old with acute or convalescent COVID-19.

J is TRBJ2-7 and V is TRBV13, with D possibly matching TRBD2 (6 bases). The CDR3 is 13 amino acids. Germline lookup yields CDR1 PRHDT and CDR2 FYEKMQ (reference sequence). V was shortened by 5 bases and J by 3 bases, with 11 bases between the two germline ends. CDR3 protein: CASSPKTSYEQYF. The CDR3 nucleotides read TGTGCCAGCAGCCCAAAGACTAGCTACGAGCAGTACTTC.

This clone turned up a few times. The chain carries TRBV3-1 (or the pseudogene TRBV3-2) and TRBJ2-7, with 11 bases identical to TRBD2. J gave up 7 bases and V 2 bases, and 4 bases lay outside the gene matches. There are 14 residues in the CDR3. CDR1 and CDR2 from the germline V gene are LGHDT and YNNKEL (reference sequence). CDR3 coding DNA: TGTGCCAGCAGCCAAACCGGGACTAGCGGAGAGCAGTACTTC. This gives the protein CASSQTGTSGEQYF.

This CDR3 reads CASSPIRNREGHTDTQYF. In DNA, the CDR3 is TGTGCCAGCAGCCCAATACGAAACAGAGAGGGACACACAGATACGCAGTATTTT. The chain has TRBV4-2 and TRBJ2-3; maybe TRBD1 (6 bases). Trimming shortened V by 4 bases and J by 2 bases, and 22 bases separated the two germline ends. This CDR3 has 18 amino acids. Germline V gene lookup returns CDR1 LGHNA and CDR2 YNFKEQ.

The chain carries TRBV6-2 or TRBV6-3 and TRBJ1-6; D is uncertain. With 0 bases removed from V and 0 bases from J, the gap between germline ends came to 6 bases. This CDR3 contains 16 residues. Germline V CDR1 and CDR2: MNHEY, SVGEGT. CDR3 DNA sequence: TGTGCCAGCAGTTACTCGAGGAGCTCCTATAATTCACCCCTCCACTTT. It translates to CASSYSRSSYNSPLHF.

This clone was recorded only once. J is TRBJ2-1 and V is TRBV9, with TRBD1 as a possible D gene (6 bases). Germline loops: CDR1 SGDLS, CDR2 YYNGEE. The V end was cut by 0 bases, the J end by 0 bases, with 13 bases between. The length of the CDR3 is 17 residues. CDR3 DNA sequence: TGTGCCAGCAGCGTAGCTCCACAGGGTTTCTCCTACAATGAGCAGTTCTTC. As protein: CASSVAPQGFSYNEQFF.

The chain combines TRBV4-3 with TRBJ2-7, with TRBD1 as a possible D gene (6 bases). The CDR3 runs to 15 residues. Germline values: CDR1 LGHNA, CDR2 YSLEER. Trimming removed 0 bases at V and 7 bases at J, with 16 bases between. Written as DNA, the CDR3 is TGCGCCAGCAGCCAAGAAAGACAGGCCCAGTGGGAGCAGTACTTC. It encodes CASSQERQAQWEQYF.

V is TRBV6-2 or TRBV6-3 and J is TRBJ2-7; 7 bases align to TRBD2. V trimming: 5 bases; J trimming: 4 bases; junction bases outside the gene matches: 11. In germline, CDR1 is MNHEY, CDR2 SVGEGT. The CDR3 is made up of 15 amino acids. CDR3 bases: TGTGCCAGCAGTCGTCTAGCGGAGGTGTTTTACGAGCAGTACTTC. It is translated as CASSRLAEVFYEQYF.

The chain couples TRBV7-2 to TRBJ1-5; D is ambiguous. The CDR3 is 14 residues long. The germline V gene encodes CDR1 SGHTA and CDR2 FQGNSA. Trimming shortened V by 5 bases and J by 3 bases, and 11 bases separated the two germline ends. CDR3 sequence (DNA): TGTGCCAGCAGCCACCTGGGCGCCAATCAGCCCCAGCATTTT. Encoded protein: CASSHLGANQPQHF.

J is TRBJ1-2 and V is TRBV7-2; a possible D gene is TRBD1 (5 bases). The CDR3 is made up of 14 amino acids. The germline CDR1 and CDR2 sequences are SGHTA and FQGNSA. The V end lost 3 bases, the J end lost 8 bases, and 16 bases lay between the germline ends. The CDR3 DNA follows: TGTGCCAGCAGCTTCAATGGGCAGGGCGACGGCTACACCTTC. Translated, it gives CASSFNGQGDGYTF.

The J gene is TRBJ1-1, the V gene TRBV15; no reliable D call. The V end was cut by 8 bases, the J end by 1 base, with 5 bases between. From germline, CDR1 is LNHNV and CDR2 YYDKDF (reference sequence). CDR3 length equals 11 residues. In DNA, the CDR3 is TGTGCCACCGCTAAGAACACTGAAGCTTTCTTT. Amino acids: CATAKNTEAFF. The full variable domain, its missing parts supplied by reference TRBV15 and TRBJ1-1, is DAMVIQNPRYQVTQFGKPVTLSCSQTLNHNVMYWYQQKSSQAPKLLFHYYDKDFNNEADTPDNFQSRRPNTSFCFLDIRSPGLGDTAMYLCATAKNTEAFFGQGTRLTVV.